The TCR beta chain under discussion was sequenced for a study of T cell responses to AZD1222 COVID-19 vaccine. The sample holds one count of this clone. Its target is not known. Study outcomes and limitations: Clonal diversity may have been underestimated, and the donors were mostly white British, with more females than males. Of the AZD1222 recipients, only 5 or 6 were seropositive at baseline. CD4 TCRs associated with vaccination spanned spike, dominating at 160-218 and 743-854.

V lost 2 bases, J lost 0 bases, and 12 bases lay in between. The CDR3 consists of 15 residues. CDR1 SGHRS and CDR2 YFSETQ come from the germline V gene. Clones were sequenced by immunoSEQ multiplex PCR, and TCRdb holds only the in-frame ones, with some missing. The data show fewer than 130,000 clones, with approximately 90% seen just once and about 15% held by the top ten. The sequencing here drew on peripheral blood, taken 28 days after the second AZD1222 dose. The receptor comes from an adult who received the AZD1222 COVID-19 vaccine. The chain has TRBV5-1 and TRBJ2-7; D not certain. The CDR3 DNA reads as TGCGCCAGCAGCTTCGGACGGTCGAGCTCCTACGAGCAGTACTTC. Amino acid sequence: CASSFGRSSSYEQYF.